The 12 T cell receptor beta chains below were found in one sample sequenced in a study of cytotoxic CD8 clonotypes in ibrutinib-treated CLL. Method: immunoSEQ multiplex PCR; TCRdb's copy keeps in-frame clones and lacks some. The profile shows about 36,000 clones, 71% of them singletons. The sample was PBMCs, taken at disease progression, from a patient treated with ibrutinib. Source of these receptors: a human donor with chronic lymphocytic leukemia.

By proportion, this clone is large. J is TRBJ1-1 and V is TRBV11-2; D unresolved. Trimming stripped 1 base from V and 5 bases from J, with 14 bases between. CDR3 length: 15 amino acids. Germline assignment: CDR1 SGHAT and CDR2 FQNNGV. CDR3 loop: CASSLVGGGGTEAFF. The CDR3 DNA is TGTGCCAGCAGCTTAGTCGGCGGAGGTGGAACTGAAGCTTTCTTT.

The V and J genes are TRBV2 and TRBJ2-1; TRBD1 aligns across 9 bases. Trimming at V came to 7 bases and at J to 8 bases, leaving 12 bases not matched to a gene. Germline lookup yields CDR1 SNHLY and CDR2 FYNNEI. There are 15 residues in the CDR3. The CDR3: CASTLNRGPWDEQFF. DNA for the CDR3: TGTGCCAGCACCTTAAACAGGGGGCCATGGGATGAGCAGTTCTTC.

This clone was counted only a few times. The V and J genes are TRBV5-5 and TRBJ2-5; 8 bases are a match to TRBD1. The CDR3 has 16 amino acids. CDR1 is SGHKS and CDR2 is YYEKEE in the germline V gene (reference sequence). J gave up 5 bases and V 4 bases, and 13 bases lay outside the gene matches. CDR3 in amino acids: CASSGNRQGSGETQYF. The CDR3 DNA reads TGTGCCAGCAGCGGAAATCGACAGGGGTCGGGGGAGACCCAGTACTTC.

This clone was observed once. V gene TRBV2 combines with J gene TRBJ2-3; 11 nucleotides line up with TRBD2. The CDR3 spans 15 residues. J lost 3 bases, V lost 6 bases, and 5 bases had no gene match. Looked up from germline, CDR1 is SNHLY and CDR2 is FYNNEI. This CDR3 is CASRSSGGRTDTQYF. In DNA form, the CDR3 reads TGTGCCAGCAGGTCTAGCGGGGGGAGGACAGATACGCAGTATTTT.

The rearrangement links TRBV5-1 to TRBJ2-4, with D perhaps given as TRBD1 or TRBD2 (7 bases each). Germline CDR1 SGHRS, CDR2 YFSETQ. V shed 4 bases and J shed 2 bases, with 10 bases lying between them. CDR3 length: 14 residues. The CDR3 reads CASSQGGTKNIQYF. The CDR3 coding sequence is TGCGCCAGCAGCCAGGGGGGGACCAAAAACATTCAGTACTTC.

The chain uses TRBV18 and TRBJ2-1; D tentatively reads TRBD1 or TRBD2 (5 bases each). The ends were cut back, 5 bases at V and 11 bases at J, with 13 bases in the middle. The CDR3 loop spans 12 amino acids. CDR1 is KGHSH, CDR2 LQKENI, per germline. The CDR3 DNA follows: TGTGCCAGCTCATCAACGTGGGACCAGCAGTTCTTC. Translated, it gives CASSSTWDQQFF.

CDR3 DNA sequence: TGTGCCAGCAGTCCAGGACACGCTCTCCAAGAGACCCAGTACTTC. Translating it yields CASSPGHALQETQYF. The chain recombines TRBV9 with TRBJ2-5, with a tentative D call TRBD1 (5 bases). CDR3 length: 15 residues. The ends were cut back, 5 bases at V and 1 base at J, with 15 bases in the middle. CDR1 SGDLS and CDR2 YYNGEE come from the germline V gene.

The chain joins TRBV21-1 to TRBJ1-4. TRBV21-1 is listed as a pseudogene. The CDR3 is 12 residues long. CDR3 nucleotides: TGTGCCAGCAGCCCCCAGCGGGAAAAACTGTTTTTT. This gives the protein CASSPQREKLFF.

The rearrangement uses TRBV5-6 and TRBJ2-7, with D unclear. The CDR3 runs to 11 residues. Trimming took 2 bases from V and 6 from J, leaving 6 bases between them. Per germline, CDR1 SGHDT and CDR2 YYEEEE. The CDR3 DNA reads as TGTGCCAGCAGCTTAGGTTTCGAGCAGTACTTC. It specifies CASSLGFEQYF. The entire variable domain, with the rest obtained from reference TRBV5-6 and TRBJ2-7, is as follows: DAGVTQSPTHLIKTRGQQVTLRCSPKSGHDTVSWYQQALGQGPQFIFQYYEEEERQRGNFPDRFSGHQFPNYSSELNVNALLLGDSALYLCASSLGFEQYFGPGTRLTVT.

This chain links TRBV4-1 with TRBJ1-5; 9 positions match TRBD1. The germline V gene encodes CDR1 MGHRA and CDR2 YSYEKL. The ends lost 1 base at V and 7 bases at J; junction bases unmatched: 5. The CDR3 has 15 residues. This CDR3 is CASSQGDRAGQPQHF. The CDR3 coding sequence is TGCGCCAGCAGCCAAGGGGACAGGGCTGGGCAGCCCCAGCATTTT.

This clone was seen a handful of times. This rearrangement joins TRBV5-1 to TRBJ2-3; D may be TRBD1 (6 bases). V was pared by 0 bases and J by 6 bases, with 11 bases between. CDR3 length: 14 residues. CDR1 and CDR2 (germline): SGHRS, YFSETQ. CDR3 nucleotide sequence: TGCGCCAGCAGCTTGGGAAACAGGGCGGATACGCAGTATTTT. It is translated as CASSLGNRADTQYF. Complete variable domain (other parts from reference TRBV5-1 and TRBJ2-3): KAGVTQTPRYLIKTRGQQVTLSCSPISGHRSVSWYQQTPGQGLQFLFEYFSETQRNKGNFPGRFSGRQFSNSRSEMNVSTLELGDSALYLCASSLGNRADTQYFGPGTRLTVL.

The V call is TRBV19, the J call TRBJ2-2; 7 bases are shared with TRBD1. Germline V gene lookup returns CDR1 LNHDA and CDR2 SQIVND (reference sequence). Trimming took 10 bases from V and 3 from J; bases not matched to a gene: 8. The CDR3 is 14 residues long. The DNA for the CDR3 is TGTGCCACCGATACAGGGGTGGACACCGGGGAGCTGTTTTTT. Protein: CATDTGVDTGELFF.